The sequence of this T cell receptor (beta chain) was determined in a study of radiotherapy plus CTLA-4 blockade in lung cancer. Study-level background: Disease control was achieved by about 34% of patients, and objective responses by over 15%.

Turning to this clone: The target antigen is unknown.

From germline, CDR1 is SGHRS and CDR2 YFSETQ. This CDR3 has 13 residues. The V end was cut by 2 bases, the J end by 3 bases, with 8 bases between. Points from the study as a whole: Early blood T cell clone changes and increased post-radiation serum interferon-beta were reportedly the strongest response predictors. Subsequent to radiotherapy plus ipilimumab, tumor-derived TCR clones underwent expansion in blood.

Sequencing was performed with immunoSEQ multiplex PCR; in TCRdb, only in-frame clones are kept and a portion is missing. The sample holds 85,000 to 100,000 clones; around 87% are singletons and the top ten take 16%. Treatment of patients with chemo-refractory metastatic non-small-cell lung cancer consisted of focal radiation plus CTLA-4 blockade with ipilimumab. The sample in question was peripheral blood, obtained from a patient treated with radiotherapy plus ipilimumab. This chain uses TRBV5-1 with TRBJ1-1; D unclear. This receptor was obtained from a human donor with non-small cell lung cancer that progressed on radiotherapy plus ipilimumab. CDR3 DNA sequence: TGCGCCAGCAGCTTCGGAAAGGACACTGAAGCTTTCTTT. This encodes CASSFGKDTEAFF.